This TCR beta chain was identified during a study of CD8 T cells in ankylosing spondylitis. Each CDR3 protein gets one entry after TCRdb re-called the 5' RACE reads with MiXCR. The sample includes fewer than 750,000 distinct CDR3 sequences, 15% to 20% of them seen just once. V was cut by 6 bases and J by 1 base, with 10 bases left in between. CDR1 and CDR2 from the germline V gene are MDHEN and SYDVKM. The CDR3 totals 13 residues. This clonotype was observed a handful of times. Its target is not known. Study observations and caveats: Blood from ankylosing spondylitis patients appeared to carry a characteristic roughly 8-variant TCR beta motif.

The rearrangement links TRBV28 to TRBJ2-7; D is ambiguous. The source material was blood, either unsorted or a sorted T cell fraction (not recorded which). The clonotype comes from a male donor with ankylosing spondylitis. CDR3: CASSIHGSYEQYF. The CDR3 DNA is TGTGCCAGCAGCATTCACGGATCCTACGAGCAGTACTTC.